Each of the 4 T cell receptor beta chains below was sequenced from the same sample in a study of OX40 agonist ivuxolimab in advanced cancers. Assay: immunoSEQ multiplex PCR; the TCRdb copy retains only in-frame clones and omits some. This table has about 65,000 clones, around 86% appearing once. Sequenced here: CD4+ or CD8+ T cells sorted from blood, sampled in a trial of the OX40 agonist ivuxolimab. The receptors were gathered from an adult with an advanced solid tumor such as melanoma, head and neck, liver or kidney cancer.

The CDR3 reads CASSMAGARETQYF. In DNA, the CDR3 is TGTGCCAGTAGTATGGCGGGGGCCCGAGAGACCCAGTACTTC. This chain joins TRBV19 and TRBJ2-5; possible D gene TRBD2, 7 bases. The CDR3 length is 14 residues. V dropped 3 bases and J dropped 4 bases, with 12 bases sitting between them. The germline CDR1 and CDR2 sequences are LNHDA and SQIVND (reference sequence). Full variable domain (rest looked up from reference TRBV19 and TRBJ2-5): DGGITQSPKYLFRKEGQNVTLSCEQNLNHDAMYWYRQDPGQGLRLIYYSQIVNDFQKGDIAEGYSVSREKKESFPLTVTSAQKNPTAFYLCASSMAGARETQYFGPGTRLLVL.

This clone was picked up one time. CDR3 nucleotide sequence: TGTGCCAGCAGCCCCTCGGGTGGGGGCGCCTATGGCTACACCTTC. This encodes CASSPSGGGAYGYTF. V usage is TRBV27 and J usage is TRBJ1-2; D perhaps matches TRBD1 (6 bases). Looked up from germline, CDR1 is MNHEY and CDR2 is SMNVEV (reference sequence). The CDR3 is made up of 15 amino acids. Trimming stripped 6 bases from V and 4 bases from J, with 18 bases between.

This chain connects TRBV6-5 to TRBJ1-1; D is unclear. Trimming took 10 bases from V and 0 from J, leaving 15 bases between them. There are 14 residues in the CDR3. From germline, CDR1 is MNHEY and CDR2 SVGAGI. The CDR3 region is CAIWGGDLNTEAFF. Here the CDR3 DNA reads TGTGCCATCTGGGGAGGCGATCTGAACACTGAAGCTTTCTTT.

V usage is TRBV5-1 and J usage is TRBJ2-7; possible D gene TRBD2, 6 bases. Trimming cost V 3 bases and J 0 bases, with 10 bases left between them. In germline, CDR1 is SGHRS, CDR2 YFSETQ. The CDR3 has 14 amino acids. The CDR3 DNA follows: TGCGCCAGCAGCTATGGAGGGTCCTCCTACGAGCAGTACTTC. Translating gives CASSYGGSSYEQYF.